This record covers a single TCR beta chain. The clone's antigen remains unknown. Base qualities are not at hand, and no much larger clone is one base apart. The data belong to a study of blood T cell repertoires in COVID-19 (dated by TCRdb to 2018 to 2020). Study-level background: The collaborator samples originated in the United States, Italy and Spain and spanned the acute and convalescent phases of COVID-19. Samples came from the ongoing ImmuneRACE study (first 160 participants) plus 1,254 subjects from 6 global collaborators. The prospective study material was composed of cDNA or gDNA derived from T cells, B-cell-depleted T cells, or PBMCs. A freely available public database, intended as a resource for researchers studying the immune response to SARS-CoV-2, is where the repertoires were released. Where available, HLA class I and class II types were taken from metadata supplied by the sample provider and were not determined by assay-based typing. Nearly every sample came with metadata listing a de-identified subject ID, COVID-19 status, age in years and sex. Subjects who had been exposed to COVID-19, were actively infected with it, or had recovered from it provided the deeply sampled blood TCRbeta repertoires that made up the dataset.

One collaborating source in Seattle enrolled patients during active infection and followed them longitudinally through the course of disease. Collaborating institutions collected whole blood in K2EDTA tubes following their own protocols. Collaborator samples were shipped for TCRbeta analysis as frozen whole blood, isolated PBMCs, or DNA extracted from either sample type. The paper's findings and limits, for the study overall: Clinical and demographic metadata were provided uncurated, with the amount varying by source and participant.

The immunoSEQ Assay, a bias-controlled multiplex PCR, was used to amplify TCRbeta CDR3 regions from genomic DNA. On the study's bioinformatics: The number of nucleated cells in each sample was estimated by amplification of reference gene primers within the assay. To quantify the absolute abundance of each unique TCRbeta CDR3 rearrangement, sequence reads were collapsed and filtered. For each sample, productive Simpson clonality was calculated as the square root of Simpson's diversity index over productive rearrangements. Held by TCRdb, this immuneACCESS table contains in-frame sequences only and omits some clones. Under half of the omission traces to an unresolved V gene where checked; the cause of the rest is unknown. The V and J calls and clone size are taken from that table; D and trimming were inferred from the DNA. Counted in this sample were 440,000 or so clones; approximately 90% of them appeared once. Roughly 1.6% of the sample belongs to the ten largest clones.

Clipping removes 2 bases from V and 5 bases from J, with 17 as the unmatched junction base count. The CDR3 spans 18 residues, from the cysteine through the phenylalanine. This entry keeps only the CDR3 DNA: 54 bases, framed from base 1. In the germline V gene, CDR1 corresponds to SGHTA and CDR2 to FQGNSA. Sequenced material: peripheral blood. This sequence originates from a woman between 35 and 50 years old with COVID-19, enrolled during active disease. The sequence joins TRBV7-2 to TRBJ1-1; 7 nucleotides in the junction match TRBD1. The CDR3 sequence is CASSLMWRQGRRGTEAFF. The DNA is TGTGCCAGCAGCTTAATGTGGCGACAGGGACGCCGGGGAACTGAAGCTTTCTTT.